What follows are 31 T cell receptor beta chains derived from one specimen sequenced in a study of T cells in Graves' hyperthyroidism and ophthalmopathy. The TCR beta CDR3 regions underwent amplification using RNA transcripts as the source. The HTBI primer set drove a first-round RT-PCR of the TCR CDR3. TCRdb called the multiplex PCR reads again in MiXCR, with one record for every CDR3 protein. Of more than 300,000 distinct CDR3 sequences in the sample, less than 20% were seen once. The sequenced material came from blood. Source of these receptors: a man in his late teens or twenties with Graves' ophthalmopathy.

This clonotype appeared many times. The chain uses TRBV19 and TRBJ2-1; TRBD2 agrees at 11 bases. Germline CDR1 reads LNHDA; CDR2 reads SQIVND (reference sequence). The CDR3 has 18 amino acids. V lost 3 bases to trimming and J lost 4 bases; unmatched junction nucleotides: 11. The DNA of the CDR3 is TGTGCCAGTAGTATCTCGGCGTCTAGCGGGGGGATTTACAATGAGCAGTTCTTC. It is translated as CASSISASSGGIYNEQFF.

This clonotype was detected a few times. The chain carries TRBV10-3 and TRBJ1-2, with D possibly TRBD1 on 5 matching bases. V lost 9 bases and J 0 bases, leaving 8 bases between the germline ends. The CDR3 has 12 amino acids. The germline V gene encodes CDR1 ENHRY and CDR2 SYGVKD. The CDR3 loop reads CAIRQSNYGYTF. CDR3 bases: TGTGCCATTAGACAGTCTAACTATGGCTACACCTTC.

This clonotype has ten or more counts. The rearrangement links TRBV12-5 to TRBJ1-1; 10 positions agree with TRBD1. The germline CDR1 and CDR2 sequences are LGHNT and FRNRAP. The CDR3 totals 15 residues. After removal of 5 bases from V and 2 bases from J, the junction contained 5 bases not matched to a gene. CDR3: CASGPGDRGNTEAFF. The CDR3 bases are TGTGCTAGTGGTCCCGGGGACAGGGGTAACACTGAAGCTTTCTTT.

The chain employs TRBV4-1 and TRBJ1-5; tentatively, D is TRBD1 (5 bases). There are 14 residues in the CDR3. The germline V and J ends were trimmed by 8 bases and 4 bases, with 15 bases remaining between them. The germline gives CDR1 MGHRA, CDR2 YSYEKL. CDR3 coding DNA: TGCGCCAGCTGGGGGGTAGGGGATAATCAGCCCCAGCATTTT. Its protein is CASWGVGDNQPQHF.

To note about this clonotype: Since a much larger clone is just one base distant, this may be a read error. The rearrangement uses TRBV11-2 and TRBJ1-6; D gene ambiguous. Germline loops: CDR1 SGHAT, CDR2 FQNNGV. The CDR3 contains 11 residues. This CDR3 is CASSSNPPLHF. The CDR3 region has the DNA TGTGCCAGCAGTTCTAATCCACCCCTCCACTTT.

This clonotype came up many times. The chain carries TRBV18 and TRBJ2-1, with TRBD1 matching over 11 bases. CDR1 KGHSH and CDR2 LQKENI come from the germline V gene. The V segment lost 3 bases and the J segment 8 bases; nucleotides outside the gene matches: 3. CDR3 length: 14 amino acids. The CDR3 here is CASSPWTGGDEQFF. The CDR3, as DNA: TGTGCCAGCTCACCTTGGACAGGGGGCGATGAGCAGTTCTTC.

The table lists this clonotype with a few counts. The V gene is TRBV5-1, the J gene TRBJ2-7, with D tentatively TRBD1 or TRBD2 (5 bases each). The CDR3 extends over 14 amino acids. Between the trimmed V and J ends, which lost 0 bases and 7 bases, there was a span of 14 bases. From germline, CDR1 is SGHRS and CDR2 YFSETQ. This chain's CDR3 is CASSLGPGTEEQYF. DNA for the CDR3: TGCGCCAGCAGCTTGGGACCAGGGACGGAGGAGCAGTACTTC.

This clonotype was recorded once. A read error is possible here, since a much larger clone lies one base away. The chain carries TRBV11-2 and TRBJ1-6, with 7 bases that match TRBD1. The CDR3 is 15 amino acids. From germline, CDR1 is SGHAT and CDR2 FQNNGV. CDR3 DNA: TGTGCCAGCAGCCGACAGGGCTCCTATAATTCACCCCTCTACTTT. Translated: CASSRQGSYNSPLYF.

The chain carries TRBV5-1 and TRBJ2-5; a possible D gene is TRBD2 (5 bases). Trimming took off 5 bases at V and 2 bases at J, with 19 bases between the two ends. The germline V gene has CDR1 SGHRS and CDR2 YFSETQ. The CDR3 extends over 16 amino acids. The CDR3 here is CASRRAGSGGQETQYF. CDR3 bases: TGCGCCAGCAGGCGGGCCGGGTCAGGAGGACAAGAGACCCAGTACTTC.

This clonotype was counted ten times or more. The chain recombines TRBV11-2 with TRBJ1-2, with D hard to call. Trimming left V 4 bases short and J 0 bases short, with 15 bases between. Per the germline V gene, CDR1 is SGHAT and CDR2 is FQNNGV. This CDR3 is 16 amino acids long. The CDR3 DNA reads as TGTGCCAGCAGCTCCCTGGACCGAGACGCTAACTATGGCTACACCTTC. Translating gives CASSSLDRDANYGYTF. Together with reference TRBV11-2 and TRBJ1-2, the CDR3 gives the full variable domain: EAGVAQSPRYKIIEKRQSVAFWCNPISGHATLYWYQQILGQGPKLLIQFQNNGVVDDSQLPKDRFSAERLKGVDSTLKIQPAKLEDSAVYLCASSSLDRDANYGYTFGSGTRLTVV.

This clonotype was seen a handful of times. V usage is TRBV2 and J usage is TRBJ1-3; the D is unclear. This CDR3 region has 16 residues. The ends were cut back, 2 bases at V and 0 bases at J, with 11 bases in the middle. Germline V gene lookup returns CDR1 SNHLY and CDR2 FYNNEI. The CDR3: CASSESEVHSGNTIYF. The CDR3 coding sequence is TGTGCCAGCAGTGAATCTGAGGTTCACTCTGGAAACACCATATATTTT.

This clonotype was seen a few times. The chain employs TRBV5-1 and TRBJ2-7, with D perhaps matching TRBD1 (5 bases). The CDR3 is made up of 14 amino acids. CDR1 and CDR2 from the germline V gene are SGHRS and YFSETQ. The V end was cut by 2 bases, the J end by 3 bases, with 12 bases between. As DNA, the CDR3 is TGCGCCAGCAGCTTTCTGGACAAAGGCTACGAGCAGTACTTC. It yields the protein CASSFLDKGYEQYF.

The sample holds one count of this clonotype. The chain has TRBV20-1 and TRBJ2-1; D is ambiguous. Trimming left V 0 bases short and J 5 bases short, with 11 bases between. The length of the CDR3 is 14 residues. Germline CDR1 and CDR2: DFQATT and SNEGSKA (reference sequence). CDR3 loop: CSARDTYQHNEQFF. The CDR3, as DNA: TGCAGTGCTAGAGATACCTACCAACACAATGAGCAGTTCTTC.

This clonotype showed up many times. CDR3 region: CASSQGQGNSYEQYF. The CDR3 DNA follows: TGTGCCAGCAGCCAAGGACAGGGGAACTCCTACGAGCAGTACTTC. The J gene is TRBJ2-7, the V gene TRBV6-1; 9 positions agree with TRBD1. V lost 6 bases, J lost 0 bases, and 6 bases stayed unmatched. The CDR3 covers 15 residues. Germline CDR1 reads MNHNS; CDR2 reads SASEGT.

This clonotype came up many times. The chain has TRBV12-3 or TRBV12-4 and TRBJ2-5; D possibly corresponds to TRBD1 (5 bases). The germline V and J ends were trimmed by 5 bases and 4 bases, with 8 bases remaining between them. This CDR3 is built from 12 residues. In DNA form, the CDR3 reads TGTGCCAGCAGTCCGCAGGGAGAGACCCAGTACTTC. Translation: CASSPQGETQYF.

In this sample, this clonotype turned up a few times. The V call is TRBV12-3 or TRBV12-4, the J call TRBJ2-3; the D gene is possibly TRBD2 (6 bases). Between the trimmed V and J ends, which lost 4 bases and 7 bases, there was a span of 18 bases. CDR3 size: 15 residues. DNA of the CDR3: TGTGCCAGCAGTTACACCGCTAGCGAGGCAAATACGCAGTATTTT. Translation: CASSYTASEANTQYF.

This clonotype was counted ten times or more. V gene TRBV6-1 combines with J gene TRBJ2-3; D is possibly TRBD1 (6 bases). The V end lost 5 bases, the J end lost 2 bases, and 11 bases lay between the germline ends. Germline CDR1 MNHNS, CDR2 SASEGT. CDR3 length: 14 residues. CDR3 residues: CASSLGQPTDTQYF. In nucleotides, the CDR3 is TGTGCCAGCAGTCTCGGACAGCCCACAGATACGCAGTATTTT.

In its sample, this clonotype was seen a few times. V and J are TRBV27 and TRBJ1-5, with D possibly TRBD1 on 5 matching bases. Trimming stripped 5 bases from V and 2 bases from J, with 13 bases between. From germline, CDR1 is MNHEY and CDR2 SMNVEV (reference sequence). The CDR3 consists of 15 residues. The CDR3 is CASSPRTGGNQPQHF. CDR3 bases: TGTGCCAGCAGTCCGAGGACGGGGGGCAATCAGCCCCAGCATTTT.

This clonotype was recorded many times. The chain uses TRBV20-1 and TRBJ1-5, with 8 nucleotides matching TRBD1. J was trimmed by 2 bases and V by 0 bases; bases with no gene match: 6. Looked up from germline, CDR1 is DFQATT and CDR2 is SNEGSKA (reference sequence). This CDR3 spans 16 amino acids. The CDR3 nucleotides are TGCAGTGCTAGAGATGGAGGACAGGGAGGCAATCAGCCCCAGCATTTT. Encoded protein: CSARDGGQGGNQPQHF.

V usage is TRBV19 and J usage is TRBJ1-5; no definite D call. The V end was cut by 5 bases, the J end by 6 bases, with 14 bases between. The CDR3 totals 14 residues. Germline V CDR1 and CDR2: LNHDA, SQIVND (reference sequence). CDR3 loop: CASSEWDAFQPQHF. CDR3 DNA: TGTGCCAGTAGTGAGTGGGATGCTTTTCAGCCCCAGCATTTT.

This clonotype was counted at least ten times. CDR3 amino acids: CASSLYSGQVNTEAFF. CDR3 coding DNA: TGTGCCAGCAGTTTATATTCTGGACAGGTAAACACTGAAGCTTTCTTT. This chain connects TRBV28 to TRBJ1-1; TRBD1 matches at 7 bases. V lost 1 base to trimming and J lost 2 bases; unmatched junction nucleotides: 7. The CDR3 sequence is 16 residues long. In germline, CDR1 is MDHEN, CDR2 SYDVKM. The full variable domain, its missing parts supplied by reference TRBV28 and TRBJ1-1, is DVKVTQSSRYLVKRTGEKVFLECVQDMDHENMFWYRQDPGLGLRLIYFSYDVKMKEKGDIPEGYSVSREKKERFSLILESASTNQTSMYLCASSLYSGQVNTEAFFGQGTRLTVV.

This clonotype was counted at least ten times. The rearrangement joins TRBV20-1 to TRBJ1-4; TRBD1 matches 10 bases. CDR1 is DFQATT, CDR2 SNEGSKA, per germline (reference sequence). CDR3 length equals 14 residues. J gave up 3 bases and V 4 bases, and 2 bases lay outside the gene matches. In nucleotides, the CDR3 is TGCAGTGCTACCGGACAGGGGGCTAATGAAAAACTGTTTTTT. The encoded protein is CSATGQGANEKLFF.

This clonotype was counted ten times or more. This chain uses TRBV18 with TRBJ1-1, with unresolved D. Germline assignment: CDR1 KGHSH and CDR2 LQKENI. The CDR3 runs to 14 residues. The germline V and J ends were trimmed by 2 bases and 7 bases, with 14 bases remaining between them. The CDR3 DNA reads as TGTGCCAGCTCACCATTGCCGGCCCCGCGTGAAGCTTTCTTT. Translation gives CASSPLPAPREAFF. Full variable domain (missing parts from reference TRBV18 and TRBJ1-1): NAGVMQNPRHLVRRRGQEARLRCSPMKGHSHVYWYRQLPEEGLKFMVYLQKENIIDESGMPKERFSAEFPKEGPSILRIQQVVRGDSAAYFCASSPLPAPREAFFGQGTRLTVV.

This clonotype is deemed hyperexpanded. The chain recombines TRBV12-3 or TRBV12-4 with TRBJ2-5; TRBD1 or TRBD2 may be the D gene (5 bases each). Trimming left V 4 bases short and J 5 bases short, with 14 bases between. CDR3 size: 14 residues. CDR3 coding DNA: TGTGCCAGCAGTTCCCCGGGGCTAACGGAGACCCAGTACTTC. Translating gives CASSSPGLTETQYF.

This clonotype was picked up many times. The chain uses TRBV11-2 and TRBJ2-3; 8 nucleotides agree with TRBD2. V lost 4 bases, J lost 0 bases, and 9 bases stayed unmatched. CDR3 size: 17 residues. From germline, CDR1 is SGHAT and CDR2 FQNNGV. CDR3 sequence reads: CASSSRLAGFSTDTQYF. The CDR3 region has the DNA TGTGCCAGCAGCTCTCGGTTAGCGGGGTTTAGCACAGATACGCAGTATTTT.

The table lists this clonotype with many counts. The chain carries TRBV7-3 and TRBJ1-1; tentative D call: TRBD1 (5 bases). The CDR3 loop spans 16 amino acids. The germline V gene encodes CDR1 SGHTA and CDR2 FQGTGA. The germline V and J ends were trimmed by 0 bases and 0 bases, with 11 bases remaining between them. CDR3 bases: TGTGCCAGCAGCTTAACAGGGGCGGCCATGAACACTGAAGCTTTCTTT. Its protein is CASSLTGAAMNTEAFF. Drawing the rest from reference TRBV7-3 and TRBJ1-1, the complete variable domain is GAGVSQTPSNKVTEKGKYVELRCDPISGHTALYWYRQSLGQGPEFLIYFQGTGAADDSGLPNDRFFAVRPEGSVSTLKIQRTERGDSAVYLCASSLTGAAMNTEAFFGQGTRLTVV.

The chain combines TRBV19 with TRBJ1-2, with D unclear. The CDR3 runs 15 residues. The V gene lost 1 base and the J gene lost 4 bases, with 13 bases spanning the gap. The V gene's germline CDR1 is LNHDA and CDR2 SQIVND (reference sequence). The CDR3 nucleotides are TGTGCCAGTAGTATAGGGACGGACGGATTCTATGGCTACACCTTC. Amino acids: CASSIGTDGFYGYTF.

This clonotype was observed many times. The chain employs TRBV6-1 and TRBJ1-1; TRBD1 is a possible D gene (5 bases). The ends were cut back, 1 base at V and 3 bases at J, with 9 bases in the middle. The germline V gene encodes CDR1 MNHNS and CDR2 SASEGT. CDR3 size: 14 residues. DNA for the CDR3: TGTGCCAGCAGTGAAGTAGGGGTAGACACTGAAGCTTTCTTT. Translating gives CASSEVGVDTEAFF.

Comment on this clonotype: One end of the junction varies from germline; a read error may be responsible. The rearrangement joins TRBV6-1 to TRBJ2-7, with D perhaps TRBD1 (5 bases). CDR3 length equals 14 residues. The V gene's germline CDR1 is MNHNS and CDR2 SASEGT. CDR3 region: CASTDSGFTYEQYF. In nucleotides, the CDR3 is TGTGCCAGCACCGACTCAGGGTTCACCTACGAGCAGTACTTT.

This clonotype occurred many times. The rearrangement joins TRBV5-1 to TRBJ1-6; 9 bases match TRBD1. Trimming at V came to 0 bases and at J to 7 bases, leaving 5 bases not matched to a gene. There are 16 residues in the CDR3. Germline V CDR1 and CDR2: SGHRS, YFSETQ. The CDR3 loop is CASSLGNRGRNSPLHF. CDR3 in DNA: TGCGCCAGCAGCTTGGGGAACAGGGGGCGAAATTCACCCCTCCACTTT. The variable domain in full, completed from reference TRBV5-1 and TRBJ1-6, reads KAGVTQTPRYLIKTRGQQVTLSCSPISGHRSVSWYQQTPGQGLQFLFEYFSETQRNKGNFPGRFSGRQFSNSRSEMNVSTLELGDSALYLCASSLGNRGRNSPLHFGNGTRLTVT.

This clonotype is a singleton in its sample. The chain has TRBV6-1 and TRBJ1-3, with a possible D match to TRBD1 (5 bases). The germline CDR1 and CDR2 sequences are MNHNS and SASEGT. The CDR3 consists of 14 residues. The V end was cut by 7 bases, the J end by 2 bases, with 12 bases between. The DNA of the CDR3 is TGTGCCAGCAACATGGGCAGGGCTGGAAACACCATATATTTT. It encodes CASNMGRAGNTIYF.